Sequencing of this T cell receptor beta chain was carried out in a study of blood T cell repertoires in COVID-19. Whole-study context: Researchers got acute and convalescent COVID-19 samples from the United States, Italy and Spain. T cells, B-cell-depleted T cells, or PBMCs supplied cDNA or gDNA.

As processed by the authors: Estimates of nucleated cell counts were drawn from the amplification of reference gene primers. Repertoires were generated with immunoSEQ multiplex PCR, while TCRdb's copy carries only in-frame clones and drops some. V and J calls and clone size follow that table, whereas D and trimming were derived from the DNA. In the table there are approximately 110,000 clones, about 88% of which are singletons. This CDR3 is built from 14 residues. Germline loops: CDR1 MGHRA, CDR2 YSYEKL. With 1 base removed from V and 4 bases from J, the gap between germline ends came to 10 bases. Sequencing input: peripheral blood. The TCR sequence derives from a man aged 35 to 55 with acute or convalescent COVID-19. This chain uses TRBV4-1 with TRBJ1-2; D remains ambiguous. DNA for the CDR3: TGCGCCAGCAGCCAAGCAGACACAGTCTATGGCTACACCTTC. Protein: CASSQADTVYGYTF.